This passage covers 2 T cell receptor beta chains from one sample sequenced in a study of Ad26.COV2.S vaccination and SARS-CoV-2 variants (dated by TCRdb to about 2021). Receptor libraries were prepared by the immunoSEQ multiplex PCR assay. TCRdb obtained this table from immuneACCESS and retained in-frame rearrangements with V and J assigned. These tables miss some clones; where compared with another copy, unresolved V genes account for less than half of the shortfall, and the remainder is unexplained. This sample gives about 400,000 clones in total; approximately 90% of them show up just once. In total, the top ten clones hold around 3.4% of the sample. The treatment or condition label for this specimen denotes: roughly 18 received Ad26.COV2.S at low or high dose, single or two shots; about 5 received placebo; per-sample allocation not given. Repertoires of vaccine and placebo recipients were sequenced from samples collected on day 63 after the first injection.

The sequencing here drew on peripheral blood, taken in a trial of Ad26.COV2.S vaccine versus placebo. The source of these receptors is a person aged 18-65 years who received the Ad26.COV2.S COVID-19 vaccine or a placebo.

This chain connects TRBV2 to TRBJ2-2; D ambiguous. Germline V gives CDR1 SNHLY, CDR2 FYNNEI. V was cut by 6 bases and J by 4 bases, with 6 bases left in between. CDR3 length equals 12 residues. The CDR3 spells CASRVGTGELFF. Here the CDR3 DNA reads TGTGCCAGCAGGGTCGGCACCGGGGAGCTGTTTTTT.

The chain links TRBV11-2 to TRBJ2-5, with a possible D match to TRBD2 (5 bases). Germline V gene sequence: CDR1 SGHAT, CDR2 FQNNGV. The V and J ends lost 6 bases and 6 bases respectively, with 8 bases between them. This CDR3 region has 11 residues. CDR3 sequence (DNA): TGTGCCAGCAGTCCCGGGAAGACCCAGTACTTC. Translating gives CASSPGKTQYF.